The next 20 T cell receptor beta chains were all read from a single sample in a study of spatial heterogeneity in lung cancer (dated by TCRdb to about 2019). Points the paper makes about the study in general: A correlation was observed between the number of expanded intratumoral alpha and beta TCRs and the tumor nonsynonymous mutation count.

This sample's time point label indicates: sample taken at primary tumor resection. The library was built by means of 5' RACE. Sequencing relied on a NextSeq 500. The public reads were reprocessed in TCRdb via fastp at Q25 and MiXCR, keeping in-frame beta chains. Each CDR3 protein gets just one entry, which takes the most common genes and DNA from the rows behind it. In this sample the table shows approximately 23,000 distinct CDR3 sequences, about 4.4% of which occur a single time. The top ten constitute roughly 9.9% of the sample. The antigens these receptors bind are not known. Sequenced material: lung tumor tissue, taken at surgery. The receptors originated from a male donor with early-stage non-small cell lung cancer.

This clonotype has ten or more counts. V and J are TRBV6-2 or TRBV6-3 and TRBJ1-2; TRBD1 matches at 7 bases. V was clipped by 6 bases and J by 8 bases; unmatched bases: 9. Germline V lookup: CDR1 MNHEY, CDR2 SVGEGT. The CDR3 has 13 amino acids. CDR3 sequence (DNA): TGTGCCAGCAGAAGGTGGGGACAGATGGGCTACACCTTC. Residues: CASRRWGQMGYTF.

This clonotype was counted at least ten times. This chain links TRBV5-1 with TRBJ1-2; no clear D gene. The CDR3 consists of 13 residues. From germline, CDR1 is SGHRS and CDR2 YFSETQ. The V end was cut by 3 bases, the J end by 2 bases, with 8 bases between. CDR3 sequence reads: CASSSPPNYGYTF. DNA for the CDR3: TGCGCCAGCAGCTCACCGCCCAACTATGGCTACACCTTC.

At least ten counts were recorded for this clonotype. The chain is built from TRBV7-2 and TRBJ1-1; TRBD1 agrees at 9 bases. V lost 3 bases to trimming and J lost 4 bases; unmatched junction nucleotides: 3. CDR1 and CDR2 from the germline V gene are SGHTA and FQGNSA. This CDR3 has 14 residues. DNA for the CDR3: TGTGCCAGCAGCTTGGGACAGGGACGCACTGAAGCTTTCTTT. Protein sequence: CASSLGQGRTEAFF.

The sample holds many counts of this clonotype. V is TRBV28 and J is TRBJ1-6; unclear D gene. The V and J ends lost 6 bases and 7 bases respectively, with 13 bases between them. There are 14 residues in the CDR3. Per the germline V gene, CDR1 is MDHEN and CDR2 is SYDVKM. CDR3 protein: CASSRSPTNSPLHF. CDR3 DNA: TGTGCCAGCAGCAGGTCCCCAACCAATTCACCCCTCCACTTT.

The gene calls are TRBV5-1 and TRBJ2-5; TRBD2 agrees at 10 bases. V lost 6 bases to trimming and J lost 5 bases; unmatched junction nucleotides: 10. The CDR3 has 15 residues. Germline V CDR1 and CDR2: SGHRS, YFSETQ. The CDR3 region has the DNA TGCGCCAGCAACCCCAGCGGGAGGGCCTCGGAGACCCAGTACTTC. It specifies CASNPSGRASETQYF.

In its sample, this clonotype was seen many times. This chain joins TRBV28 and TRBJ1-1; possible D gene TRBD1, 5 bases. The CDR3 has 15 amino acids. The germline V and J ends were trimmed by 7 bases and 0 bases, with 15 bases remaining between them. From germline, CDR1 is MDHEN and CDR2 SYDVKM. This chain's CDR3 is CASTPGGRLNTEAFF. As DNA, the CDR3 is TGTGCCAGCACCCCCGGGGGGAGGCTGAACACTGAAGCTTTCTTT.

This clonotype was observed a few times. The chain uses TRBV6-1 and TRBJ1-6; D remains ambiguous. The ends were cut back, 7 bases at V and 8 bases at J, with 12 bases in the middle. The CDR3 length is 13 residues. From germline, CDR1 is MNHNS and CDR2 SASEGT. CDR3 in amino acids: CASTLTRDSPLHF. The DNA for the CDR3 is TGTGCCAGCACCTTGACGAGGGATTCACCCCTCCACTTT.

This clonotype was seen many times. The J gene is TRBJ1-3, the V gene TRBV6-5; TRBD1 might be the D (6 bases). The germline gives CDR1 MNHEY, CDR2 SVGAGI. The CDR3 length is 14 residues. Between the trimmed V and J ends, which lost 6 bases and 1 base, there was a span of 10 bases. This CDR3 is CASRDSRSGNTIYF. CDR3 in DNA: TGTGCCAGCAGGGACAGTCGATCTGGAAACACCATATATTTT.

This clonotype was recorded many times. This chain connects TRBV6-5 to TRBJ1-1; TRBD1 might be the D (5 bases). The CDR3 spans 14 residues. V lost 2 bases, J lost 8 bases, and 15 bases lay in between. Germline lookup yields CDR1 MNHEY and CDR2 SVGAGI. As DNA, the CDR3 is TGTGCCAGCAGTTACCTAAAGGGTGGGGGAGAAGCTTTCTTT. It codes for CASSYLKGGGEAFF.

This clonotype was recorded at least ten times. The V call is TRBV20-1, the J call TRBJ2-7; TRBD1 is a possible D gene (5 bases). The CDR3 sequence is 13 residues long. Germline CDR1 DFQATT, CDR2 SNEGSKA (reference sequence). V lost 4 bases and J 0 bases, leaving 10 bases between the germline ends. The CDR3 coding sequence is TGCAGTGCTAAGGGGCGGAACTCCTACGAGCAGTACTTC. Encoded protein: CSAKGRNSYEQYF.

This clonotype was counted many times. The V and J genes are TRBV5-1 and TRBJ2-1, with TRBD2 as a possible D gene (7 bases). V lost 1 base and J lost 10, with 9 bases in between. CDR1 and CDR2 from the germline V gene are SGHRS and YFSETQ. This CDR3 has 12 residues. CDR3 bases: TGCGCCAGCAGCTTGAGCGGGACAGAGCAGTTCTTC. Protein: CASSLSGTEQFF. The variable domain in full, completed from reference TRBV5-1 and TRBJ2-1, reads KAGVTQTPRYLIKTRGQQVTLSCSPISGHRSVSWYQQTPGQGLQFLFEYFSETQRNKGNFPGRFSGRQFSNSRSEMNVSTLELGDSALYLCASSLSGTEQFFGPGTRLTVL.

This clonotype was observed a handful of times. The chain combines TRBV11-2 with TRBJ2-1; 7 positions match TRBD1. V lost 0 bases, J lost 7 bases, and 6 bases stayed unmatched. Looked up from germline, CDR1 is SGHAT and CDR2 is FQNNGV. The CDR3 is 15 amino acids. DNA for the CDR3: TGTGCCAGCAGCTTAGAGCCGACAGGGATGAATGAGCAGTTCTTC. Its translation: CASSLEPTGMNEQFF.

For the CDR3, the DNA is TGTGCCAGCAGCGTAGTAACGGCGAACACCGGGGAGCTGTTTTTT. Translation: CASSVVTANTGELFF. The rearrangement joins TRBV9 to TRBJ2-2; D remains ambiguous. There are 15 residues in the CDR3. The germline V gene has CDR1 SGDLS and CDR2 YYNGEE. V lost 0 bases, J lost 0 bases, and 6 bases lay in between. Full variable domain (rest looked up from reference TRBV9 and TRBJ2-2): DSGVTQTPKHLITATGQRVTLRCSPRSGDLSVYWYQQSLDQGLQFLIQYYNGEERAKGNILERFSAQQFPDLHSELNLSSLELGDSALYFCASSVVTANTGELFFGEGSRLTVL.

This clonotype showed up many times. The chain combines TRBV7-2 with TRBJ1-1, with a possible D match to TRBD1 (5 bases). The germline CDR1 and CDR2 sequences are SGHTA and FQGNSA. V was clipped by 5 bases and J by 6 bases, with 16 bases between them. The CDR3 totals 14 residues. The CDR3 bases are TGTGCCAGCAGCCCGGGCCTTAGGGGCGCTGAAGCTTTCTTT. Protein product: CASSPGLRGAEAFF.

This clonotype was counted many times. The gene calls are TRBV30 and TRBJ2-4, with D unclear. The germline V gene encodes CDR1 GTSNPN and CDR2 SVGIG (reference sequence). This CDR3 comprises 15 residues. The V and J ends lost 3 bases and 0 bases respectively, with 12 bases between them. The CDR3 here is CAWSGRTLAKNIQYF. The CDR3 DNA reads as TGTGCCTGGAGCGGACGGACCCTAGCCAAAAACATTCAGTACTTC. The entire variable domain, with the rest obtained from reference TRBV30 and TRBJ2-4, is as follows: SQTIHQWPATLVQPVGSPLSLECTVEGTSNPNLYWYRQAAGRGLQLLFYSVGIGQISSEVPQNLSASRPQDRQFILSSKKLLLSDSGFYLCAWSGRTLAKNIQYFGAGTRLSVL.

Many counts were recorded for this clonotype. The chain recombines TRBV11-2 with TRBJ2-1, with TRBD2 as a possible D gene (6 bases). The CDR3 spans 12 residues. The germline V gene encodes CDR1 SGHAT and CDR2 FQNNGV. Trimming stripped 4 bases from V and 16 bases from J, with 17 bases between. CDR3 region: CASSSLGGAVFF. CDR3 DNA: TGTGCCAGCAGCTCATTGGGCGGGGCCGTATTCTTC.

This clonotype was counted many times. V usage is TRBV7-2 and J usage is TRBJ2-1; D might be TRBD1 (6 bases). The CDR3 totals 13 residues. With 1 base removed from V and 10 bases from J, the gap between germline ends came to 11 bases. Germline CDR1 and CDR2: SGHTA and FQGNSA. The DNA of the CDR3 is TGTGCCAGCAGCTTAGACAGGGCAGGGGAGCAGTTCTTC. Its translation: CASSLDRAGEQFF.

Many counts were recorded for this clonotype. The chain has TRBV7-8 and TRBJ1-5; 8 nucleotides align to TRBD1. V shed 1 base and J 2 bases; nucleotides not matched to a gene: 1. CDR1 SGHVS and CDR2 FQNEAQ come from the germline V gene. The CDR3 is made up of 15 amino acids. Written as DNA, the CDR3 is TGTGCCAGCAGCTTAGGGACAGGGCGCAATCAGCCCCAGCATTTT. It encodes CASSLGTGRNQPQHF.

In this sample, this clonotype turned up many times. CDR3 protein: CASSPRTSGYNEQFF. The CDR3 DNA sequence: TGTGCCAGCAGCCCGCGGACTAGCGGGTACAATGAGCAGTTCTTC. This rearrangement joins TRBV14 to TRBJ2-1; 11 bases fit TRBD2. The V gene end was trimmed by 4 bases and the J gene end by 4 bases; junction bases not matched to a gene: 3. Germline CDR1 is SGHDN and CDR2 is FVKESK. The CDR3 extends over 15 amino acids.

The chain carries TRBV27 and TRBJ1-5, with D perhaps matching TRBD1 (5 bases). The germline V gene has CDR1 MNHEY and CDR2 SMNVEV (reference sequence). V lost 6 bases, J lost 1 base, and 7 bases lay in between. CDR3 length equals 13 residues. CDR3 sequence: CASSWGSNQPQHF. CDR3 nucleotides: TGTGCCAGCAGCTGGGGGAGCAATCAGCCCCAGCATTTT.